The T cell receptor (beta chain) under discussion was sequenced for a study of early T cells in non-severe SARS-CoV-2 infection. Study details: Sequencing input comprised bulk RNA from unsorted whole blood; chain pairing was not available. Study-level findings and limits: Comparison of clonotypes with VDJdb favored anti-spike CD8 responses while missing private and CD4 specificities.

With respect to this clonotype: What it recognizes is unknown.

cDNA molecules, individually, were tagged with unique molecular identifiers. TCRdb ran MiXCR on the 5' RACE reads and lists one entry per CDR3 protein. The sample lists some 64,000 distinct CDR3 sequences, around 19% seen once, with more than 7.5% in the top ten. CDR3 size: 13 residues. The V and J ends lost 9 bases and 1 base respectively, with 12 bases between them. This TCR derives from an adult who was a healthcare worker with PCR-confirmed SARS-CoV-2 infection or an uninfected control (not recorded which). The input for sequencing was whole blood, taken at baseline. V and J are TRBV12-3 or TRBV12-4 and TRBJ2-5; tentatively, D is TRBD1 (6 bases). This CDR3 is CARRPDSQETQYF. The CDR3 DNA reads TGTGCCAGGAGACCGGACAGCCAAGAGACCCAGTACTTC.